This is a list of T cell receptor beta chains from one sample in a study of identical twins. TCRdb redid the calling of the 5' RACE reads with MiXCR, one entry per CDR3 protein. The sample includes some 900,000 distinct CDR3 sequences, 9% to 15% of them seen just once. This sample was shared with a second study, whose subject was yellow fever vaccine responses in identical twins.

The sample consisted of PBMCs. These TCRs come from a woman between 18 and 29 years old in good health. CDR3s include the opening cysteine and the closing phenylalanine or tryptophan. Each record gives: V gene, clone size, D gene, J gene, CDR3 DNA, CDR3 protein. D genes are given only for firm matches. The listing skips clone size in some rows; elsewhere it reads once, few, many or a size class.

V: TRBV18
size: .
D: .
J: TRBJ2-2
DNA: TGTGCCAGCTCACCGGCGCGAAGTACCACCGGGGAGCTGTTTTTT
CDR3: CASSPARSTTGELFF

V: TRBV12-3/TRBV12-4
size: many
D: .
J: TRBJ2-1
DNA: TGTGCCAGCAGTTTTTGGCGGACCTACAATGAGCAGTTCTTC
CDR3: CASSFWRTYNEQFF

V: TRBV18
size: few
D: .
J: TRBJ2-5
DNA: TGTGCCAGCTCACACCCCACCCGGCCGTTCTATGTGGAGACCCAGTACTTC
CDR3: CASSHPTRPFYVETQYF

V: TRBV7-9
size: few
D: TRBD2
J: TRBJ2-3
DNA: TGTGCCAGCAGCCTGAGGTATAGCGGGGGCACAGATACGCAGTATTTT
CDR3: CASSLRYSGGTDTQYF

V: TRBV19
size: few
D: .
J: TRBJ2-1
DNA: TGTGCCAGTAGTACGGTCGGAGGGCGGGATGAGCAGTTCTTC
CDR3: CASSTVGGRDEQFF

V: TRBV5-5
size: many
D: .
J: TRBJ1-3
DNA: TGTGCCAGCAGCCCTGGAGGGACTCTGGACACCATATATTTT
CDR3: CASSPGGTLDTIYF

V: TRBV7-6
size: .
D: .
J: TRBJ1-5
DNA: TGTGCCAGCAGCTTAGGTGTAGTAACTAATAGCAATCAGCCCCAGCATTTT
CDR3: CASSLGVVTNSNQPQHF

V: TRBV20-1
size: .
D: TRBD2
J: TRBJ2-1
DNA: TGCAGTGCTAGATTCCCGACTAGCGGGAGCCTCGATGAGCAGTTCTTC
CDR3: CSARFPTSGSLDEQFF

V: TRBV4-2
size: .
D: .
J: TRBJ2-2
DNA: TGTGCCAGCAGCCAAGAGGTAGCGACCAACACCGGGGAGCTGTTTTTT
CDR3: CASSQEVATNTGELFF

V: TRBV28
size: .
D: .
J: TRBJ1-2
DNA: TGTGCCAGCAGTTTGGAATACAATAACTATGGCTACACCTTC
CDR3: CASSLEYNNYGYTF

V: TRBV7-7
size: .
D: TRBD1
J: TRBJ2-2
DNA: TGTGCCAGCAGGCTAAGGACAGGGGGGACCGGGGAGCTGTTTTTT
CDR3: CASRLRTGGTGELFF

V: TRBV6-1
size: .
D: TRBD2
J: TRBJ2-5
DNA: TGTGCCAGCAGTGCATCGACTAGCGGGGCCGAACAGTACTTC
CDR3: CASSASTSGAEQYF

V: TRBV12-3/TRBV12-4
size: few
D: .
J: TRBJ2-7
DNA: TGTGCCAGCGGGATTGGGTCCTACGAGCAGTACTTC
CDR3: CASGIGSYEQYF

V: TRBV5-1
size: many
D: .
J: TRBJ2-3
DNA: TGCGCCAGCAGTTCCCCCCGGGCGTTCACAGATACGCAGTATTTT
CDR3: CASSSPRAFTDTQYF

V: TRBV5-1
size: few
D: TRBD2
J: TRBJ2-1
DNA: TGCGCCAGCAGCTTGGAGGCGGGGGGTAGGCATGAGCAGTTCTTC
CDR3: CASSLEAGGRHEQFF

V: TRBV28
size: few
D: TRBD1
J: TRBJ1-5
DNA: TGTGCCAGCAGGGCCGGGACAGGGGGCTTTACTCAGCCCCAGCATTTT
CDR3: CASRAGTGGFTQPQHF

V: TRBV29-1
size: few
D: .
J: TRBJ1-2
DNA: TGCAGCGTTGAGTCTCGATCCCGAGGGGGCTACACCTTC
CDR3: CSVESRSRGGYTF

V: TRBV29-1
size: .
D: .
J: TRBJ2-7
DNA: TGCAGCGTTGTAAACAGGAACTCCTACGAGCAGTACTTC
CDR3: CSVVNRNSYEQYF

V: TRBV20-1
size: few
D: TRBD2
J: TRBJ2-7
DNA: TGCAGTGCTAGAGGGCTTACCGACCGACTAGCCTCCTACGAGCAGTACTTC
CDR3: CSARGLTDRLASYEQYF

V: TRBV10-1
size: few
D: .
J: TRBJ1-6
DNA: TGCGCCAGCAGTGAGACCCCCTCGAGGGGCGCATCCAATTCACCCCTCCACTTT
CDR3: CASSETPSRGASNSPLHF

V: TRBV20-1
size: .
D: TRBD1
J: TRBJ1-4
DNA: TGCAGTGTACCCGGGACAGGGGGTGAAAAACTGTTTTTT
CDR3: CSVPGTGGEKLFF

V: TRBV6-1
size: .
D: .
J: TRBJ2-5
DNA: TGTGCCAGCAGACGTAACAGGGTTTCAGAGACCCAGTACTTC
CDR3: CASRRNRVSETQYF

V: TRBV6-1
size: .
D: TRBD1
J: TRBJ1-6
DNA: TGTGCCAGCAGTACCTACGGAGGGACAGGGGCGTCACCCCTCCACTTT
CDR3: CASSTYGGTGASPLHF